In this sample, the clone carrying this T cell receptor (beta chain) turned up a few times. Antigen specificity is unknown. The sample originates from a study of shared clonotypes between healthy human individuals. The study, taken as a whole, reports: Clonotypes shared by all four sorted-subset donors had higher generation probabilities than non-shared clonotypes. Memory subsets had estimated richness that was generally smaller than that of naive subsets.

Repertoires were generated with immunoSEQ multiplex PCR, while TCRdb's copy carries only in-frame clones and drops some. This sample has roughly 660,000 clones, with about 92% found just once. Donors were healthy HIV-negative adults without recently reported acute infections or vaccinations. CDR3 length equals 12 residues. Germline V gene sequence: CDR1 SQVTM, CDR2 ANQGSEA. V was trimmed by 7 bases and J by 5 bases, leaving 11 bases between them. The sequencing sample was made of memory CD8+ T cells from PBMCs. Regarding subset: CD45RO+ cells pooled with CCR7-negative TemRA cells. The chain joins TRBV29-1 to TRBJ2-2; D gene ambiguous. The receptor was isolated from a man aged 18 to 35 in good health. Some clones in this sample may be carry-over from other donors' samples. CDR3 nucleotides: TGCAGCGCCCTGTGGGGTACCGGGGAGCTGTTTTTT. Translating gives CSALWGTGELFF.